The 9 T cell receptor beta chains listed next were all sequenced from one sample in a study of early T cells in non-severe SARS-CoV-2 infection. TCRdb recomputed calls from the 5' RACE reads with MiXCR, one row per CDR3 protein. The sample lists some 59,000 distinct CDR3 sequences, 10% occurring once. What was sequenced was whole blood. These receptors were collected from an adult who was a healthcare worker with PCR-confirmed SARS-CoV-2 infection or an uninfected control (not recorded which).

This clonotype has a count of ten or more. This chain links TRBV5-4 with TRBJ2-2, with 9 bases that match TRBD2. CDR1 is SGHNT, CDR2 YYREEE, per germline (reference sequence). V was pared by 5 bases and J by 6 bases, with 8 bases of the junction left unmatched. This CDR3 is 15 amino acids long. CDR3 region: CASRIAGARAGELFF. The CDR3 DNA sequence: TGTGCCAGCAGGATAGCGGGGGCGAGGGCCGGGGAGCTGTTTTTT.

This clonotype was picked up a small number of times. The chain combines TRBV10-3 with TRBJ2-3; D is possibly TRBD1 (5 bases). Per germline, CDR1 ENHRY and CDR2 SYGVKD. V shed 0 bases and J shed 0 bases, with 16 bases lying between them. The CDR3 extends over 18 amino acids. The CDR3 nucleotides read TGTGCCATCAGTGAGTCGACGTTTGGACAACCCAGCACAGATACGCAGTATTTT. Translation gives CAISESTFGQPSTDTQYF.

Of note for this clonotype: A much larger clone differs by one base, so this may be a read error. The rearrangement joins TRBV25-1 to TRBJ2-7; the D gene could be TRBD1 or TRBD2 (5 bases each). V lost 6 bases and J lost 0, with 12 bases in between. From germline, CDR1 is MGHDK and CDR2 SYGVNS. This CDR3 is built from 14 residues. CDR3 in amino acids: CASRSWGSSYEQYF. The DNA of the CDR3 is TGTGCCAGCAGGAGCTGGGGGTCCTCCTACGAGCAGTACTTC.

This clonotype was seen many times. The CDR3 DNA reads TGCAGCGTTGAAGATGACCAACTAGCGCGATTCCCCTACAATGAGCAGTTCTTC. This gives the protein CSVEDDQLARFPYNEQFF. The chain combines TRBV29-1 with TRBJ2-1, with 7 bases aligning to TRBD2. After removal of 0 bases from V and 2 bases from J, the junction contained 13 bases not matched to a gene. This CDR3 has 18 residues. Germline V gene lookup returns CDR1 SQVTM and CDR2 ANQGSEA.

In its sample, this clonotype was seen many times. The chain employs TRBV5-4 and TRBJ2-3, with a possible D match to TRBD1 (6 bases). Trimming removed 4 bases from V and 2 bases from J, with 11 bases in between. CDR1 and CDR2 (germline): SGHNT, YYREEE (reference sequence). This CDR3 comprises 14 residues. The CDR3 DNA reads TGTGCCAGCAGCACCTGGACAGACACAGATACGCAGTATTTT. Its translation is CASSTWTDTDTQYF.

The chain employs TRBV20-1 and TRBJ2-7; 10 bases map to TRBD1. Germline V lookup: CDR1 DFQATT, CDR2 SNEGSKA (reference sequence). Trimming at V came to 5 bases and at J to 4 bases, leaving 5 bases not matched to a gene. This CDR3 spans 13 amino acids. This CDR3 is CSAYTDRGYEQYF. The CDR3 DNA sequence: TGCAGTGCTTATACGGACAGGGGGTACGAGCAGTACTTC.

This clonotype was counted ten times or more. The chain joins TRBV9 to TRBJ2-3; the D is unclear. V lost 4 bases and J 6 bases, leaving 12 bases between the germline ends. The germline V gene encodes CDR1 SGDLS and CDR2 YYNGEE. The CDR3 extends over 13 amino acids. CDR3 nucleotides: TGTGCCAGCAGCCAGGACCGGCCCGATACGCAGTATTTT. Its translation: CASSQDRPDTQYF.

The gene calls are TRBV28 and TRBJ2-7; D unclear. Between the trimmed V and J ends, which lost 5 bases and 2 bases, there was a span of 7 bases. The CDR3 length is 12 residues. Germline CDR1 is MDHEN and CDR2 is SYDVKM. CDR3 DNA sequence: TGTGCCAGCAGTACCCCGCCCTACGAGCAGTACTTC. Encoded protein: CASSTPPYEQYF.

The rearrangement joins TRBV9 to TRBJ2-3; a possible D gene is TRBD2 (5 bases). CDR3 size: 15 residues. Germline CDR1 reads SGDLS; CDR2 reads YYNGEE. V was shortened by 0 bases and J by 3 bases, with 11 bases between the two germline ends. The CDR3 protein is CASSVELGVTDTQYF. CDR3 coding DNA: TGTGCCAGCAGCGTAGAACTGGGAGTGACAGATACGCAGTATTTT.